These 5 T cell receptor beta chains came from one sample sequenced in a study of OX40 agonist ivuxolimab in advanced cancers. Repertoires were generated with immunoSEQ multiplex PCR, while TCRdb's copy carries only in-frame clones and drops some. The sample lists 48,000 or so clones; about 81% were seen once. The sequenced sample was CD4+ or CD8+ T cells sorted from blood, obtained in a trial of the OX40 agonist ivuxolimab. These receptors were taken from an adult with an advanced solid tumor such as melanoma, head and neck, liver or kidney cancer.

V gene TRBV13 combines with J gene TRBJ1-1; no clear D gene. The CDR3 is 15 residues long. V gave up 7 bases and J gave up 1 base, with 16 bases separating them. The germline V gene encodes CDR1 PRHDT and CDR2 FYEKMQ (reference sequence). The chain's CDR3 is CASNIGFTPNTEAFF. The CDR3 DNA is TGTGCCAGCAATATCGGCTTTACCCCGAACACTGAAGCTTTCTTT.

This rearrangement joins TRBV7-8 to TRBJ2-1; D is perhaps TRBD2 (5 bases). Germline lookup yields CDR1 SGHVS and CDR2 FQNEAQ. The CDR3 has 14 amino acids. V dropped 5 bases and J dropped 9 bases, with 17 bases sitting between them. The CDR3, as DNA: TGTGCCAGCAGCCCCCGGACTGTTTTGACTGAGCAGTTCTTC. Translation: CASSPRTVLTEQFF.

This chain joins TRBV7-9 and TRBJ1-2; the D gene is possibly TRBD1 (6 bases). This CDR3 region has 13 residues. Germline lookup yields CDR1 SEHNR and CDR2 FQNEAQ (reference sequence). V lost 1 base, J lost 6 bases, and 9 bases lay in between. CDR3 sequence (DNA): TGTGCCAGCAGCTTAGGGGGGCTAGATGGCTACACCTTC. Translation: CASSLGGLDGYTF.

The sample holds one count of this clone. The chain couples TRBV5-1 to TRBJ2-2; 7 bases map to TRBD1. Germline CDR1 SGHRS, CDR2 YFSETQ. V was pared by 4 bases and J by 3 bases, with 3 bases of the junction left unmatched. This CDR3 contains 14 residues. CDR3 nucleotides: TGCGCCAGCAGCCCCCAGGGGGACACCGGGGAGCTGTTTTTT. Translation: CASSPQGDTGELFF.

This chain connects TRBV7-9 to TRBJ2-7; possibly TRBD2 for D (6 bases). The germline V gene has CDR1 SEHNR and CDR2 FQNEAQ (reference sequence). Trimming shortened V by 3 bases and J by 0 bases, and 12 bases separated the two germline ends. The CDR3 is 15 amino acids. The CDR3 nucleotides are TGTGCCAGCAGCTTCCCCGGAGCGGGCTCCTACGAGCAGTACTTC. It is translated as CASSFPGAGSYEQYF.